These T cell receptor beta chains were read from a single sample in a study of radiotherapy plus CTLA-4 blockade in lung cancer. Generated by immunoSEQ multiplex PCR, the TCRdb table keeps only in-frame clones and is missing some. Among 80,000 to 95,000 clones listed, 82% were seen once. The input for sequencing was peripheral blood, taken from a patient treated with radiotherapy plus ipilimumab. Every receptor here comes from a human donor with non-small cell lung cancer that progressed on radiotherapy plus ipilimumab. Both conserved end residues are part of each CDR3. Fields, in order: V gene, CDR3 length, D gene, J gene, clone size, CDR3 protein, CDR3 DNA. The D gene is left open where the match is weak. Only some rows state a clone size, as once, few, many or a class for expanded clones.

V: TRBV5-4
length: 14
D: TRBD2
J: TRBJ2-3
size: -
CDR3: CASSFRLAGDTQYF
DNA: TGTGCCAGCAGCTTCCGACTAGCGGGAGATACGCAGTATTTT

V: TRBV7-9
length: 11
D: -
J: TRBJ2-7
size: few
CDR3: CASSLTDEQYF
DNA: TGTGCCAGCAGCTTAACGGACGAGCAGTACTTC

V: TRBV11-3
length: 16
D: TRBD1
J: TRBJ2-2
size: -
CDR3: CASSSPGQGVVGELFF
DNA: TGTGCCAGCAGCTCTCCGGGACAGGGGGTTGTCGGGGAGCTGTTTTTT

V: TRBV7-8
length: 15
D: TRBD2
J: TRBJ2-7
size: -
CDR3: CASSPRTSGGYEQYF
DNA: TGTGCCAGCAGCCCCCGGACTAGCGGAGGCTACGAGCAGTACTTC

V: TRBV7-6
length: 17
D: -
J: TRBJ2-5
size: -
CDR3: CASSFGIGDRSSGTQYF
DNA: TGTGCCAGCAGCTTCGGTATAGGCGACAGGAGTTCAGGGACCCAGTACTTC

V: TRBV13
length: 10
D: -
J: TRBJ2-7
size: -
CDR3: CASSSYEQYF
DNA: TGTGCCAGCAGCTCCTACGAGCAGTACTTC

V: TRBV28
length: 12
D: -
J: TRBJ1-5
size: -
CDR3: CASRDSNQPQHF
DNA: TGTGCCAGCAGGGACAGCAATCAGCCCCAGCATTTT

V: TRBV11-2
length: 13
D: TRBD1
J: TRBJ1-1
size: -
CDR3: CASTGDAGTEAFF
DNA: TGTGCCAGTACAGGGGACGCGGGCACTGAAGCTTTCTTT

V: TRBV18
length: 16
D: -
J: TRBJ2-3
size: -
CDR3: CASSPVSQGNTDTQYF
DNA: TGTGCCAGCTCACCAGTGTCACAGGGAAACACAGATACGCAGTATTTT

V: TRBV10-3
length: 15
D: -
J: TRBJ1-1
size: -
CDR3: CAISETLYRNTEAFF
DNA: TGTGCCATCAGTGAGACTCTCTATCGTAACACTGAAGCTTTCTTT

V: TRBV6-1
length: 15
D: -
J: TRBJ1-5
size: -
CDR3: CASSEALISMQPQHF
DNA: TGTGCCAGCAGTGAAGCGCTTATAAGTATGCAGCCCCAGCATTTT

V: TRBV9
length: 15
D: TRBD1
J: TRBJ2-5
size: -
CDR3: CASSTGQGDRETQYF
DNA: TGTGCCAGCAGCACCGGACAGGGGGATCGAGAGACCCAGTACTTC

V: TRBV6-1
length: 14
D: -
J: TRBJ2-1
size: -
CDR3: CASTRAGGLNEQFF
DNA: TGTGCCAGCACAAGGGCAGGGGGGTTGAATGAGCAGTTCTTC

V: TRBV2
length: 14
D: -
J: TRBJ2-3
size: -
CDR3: CASPIVGAADTQYF
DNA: TGTGCCAGCCCGATTGTGGGGGCTGCAGATACGCAGTATTTT

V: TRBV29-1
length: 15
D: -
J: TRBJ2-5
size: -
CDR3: CSVIRDRGVKETQYF
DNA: TGCAGCGTTATCCGGGACCGAGGGGTTAAGGAGACCCAGTACTTC

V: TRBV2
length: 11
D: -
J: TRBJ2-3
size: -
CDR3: CASRKTDTQYF
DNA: TGTGCCAGCCGTAAAACGGATACGCAGTATTTT

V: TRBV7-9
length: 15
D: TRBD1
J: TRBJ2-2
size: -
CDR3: CASSFGTVNTGELFF
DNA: TGTGCCAGCAGCTTTGGGACAGTTAACACCGGGGAGCTGTTTTTT

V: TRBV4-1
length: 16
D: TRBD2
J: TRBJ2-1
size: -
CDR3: CASSPLAGVVHNEQFF
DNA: TGCGCCAGCAGCCCCTTAGCGGGAGTAGTCCACAATGAGCAGTTCTTC

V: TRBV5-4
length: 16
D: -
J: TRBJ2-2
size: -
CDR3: CASSLSSAASTGELFF
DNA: TGTGCCAGCAGCTTGTCTAGCGCGGCGAGCACCGGGGAGCTGTTTTTT

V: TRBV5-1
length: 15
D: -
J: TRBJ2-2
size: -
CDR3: CASSLQGPNTGELFF
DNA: TGCGCCAGCAGCTTGCAGGGTCCGAACACCGGGGAGCTGTTTTTT

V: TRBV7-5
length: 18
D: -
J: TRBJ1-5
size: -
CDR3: CARSITKGPLEPNQPQHF
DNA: TGTGCCAGAAGTATCACAAAGGGACCGCTGGAGCCCAATCAGCCCCAGCATTTT

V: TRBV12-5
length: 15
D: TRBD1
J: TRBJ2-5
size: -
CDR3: CASGHGQGSMQTQYF
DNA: TGTGCTAGTGGTCACGGACAGGGGTCTATGCAGACCCAGTACTTC

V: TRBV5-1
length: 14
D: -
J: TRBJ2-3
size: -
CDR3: CASSSQRSTDTQYF
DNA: TGCGCCAGCAGCAGTCAGCGGAGCACAGATACGCAGTATTTT

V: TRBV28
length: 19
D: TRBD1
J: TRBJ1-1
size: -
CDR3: CASSLTPPGQGKWFPEAFF
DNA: TGTGCCAGCAGTCTAACACCACCGGGACAGGGAAAGTGGTTCCCTGAAGCTTTCTTT

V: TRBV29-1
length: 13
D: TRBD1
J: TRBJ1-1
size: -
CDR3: CSVGTGSNTEAFF
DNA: TGCAGCGTCGGGACAGGATCGAACACTGAAGCTTTCTTT

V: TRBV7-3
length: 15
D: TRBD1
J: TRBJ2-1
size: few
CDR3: CASSDRDREINEQFF
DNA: TGTGCCAGCAGCGACCGGGACAGGGAAATCAATGAGCAGTTCTTC

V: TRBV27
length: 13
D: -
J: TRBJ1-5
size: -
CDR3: CASSFGGYQPQHF
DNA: TGTGCCAGCAGTTTTGGGGGTTATCAGCCCCAGCATTTT

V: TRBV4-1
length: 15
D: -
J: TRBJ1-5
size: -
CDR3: CASSQDRGPNQPQHF
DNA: TGCGCCAGCAGCCAAGATCGAGGACCCAATCAGCCCCAGCATTTT

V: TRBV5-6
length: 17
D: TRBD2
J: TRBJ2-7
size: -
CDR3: CASSGGGLADYSYEQYF
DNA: TGTGCCAGCAGCGGCGGGGGACTAGCGGATTACTCCTACGAGCAGTACTTC

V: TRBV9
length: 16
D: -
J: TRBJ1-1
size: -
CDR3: CASSVGSGASDTEAFF
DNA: TGTGCCAGCAGCGTAGGGTCCGGGGCATCGGACACTGAAGCTTTCTTT

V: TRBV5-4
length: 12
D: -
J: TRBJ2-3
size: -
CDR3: CASSLAPDTQYF
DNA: TGTGCCAGCAGCTTGGCACCCGATACGCAGTATTTT

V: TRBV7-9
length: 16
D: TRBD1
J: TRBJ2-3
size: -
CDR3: CASSRYVAGGGDTQYF
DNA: TGTGCCAGCAGCAGATACGTGGCAGGGGGCGGAGATACGCAGTATTTT

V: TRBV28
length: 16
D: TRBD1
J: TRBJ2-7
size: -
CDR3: CASSPPRQGAYYEQYF
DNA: TGTGCCAGCAGCCCTCCGAGACAGGGGGCTTACTACGAGCAGTACTTC

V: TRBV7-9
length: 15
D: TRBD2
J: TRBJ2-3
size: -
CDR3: CASSYREGSTDTQYF
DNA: TGTGCCAGCAGCTACCGGGAGGGATCCACAGATACGCAGTATTTT

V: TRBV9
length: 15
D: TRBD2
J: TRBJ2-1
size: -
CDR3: CASSVQAGGYDEQFF
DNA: TGTGCCAGCAGCGTTCAAGCGGGAGGGTACGATGAGCAGTTCTTC

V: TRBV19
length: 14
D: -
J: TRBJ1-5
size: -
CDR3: CASSGGRVNQPQHF
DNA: TGTGCCAGTAGTGGGGGGAGGGTCAATCAGCCCCAGCATTTT

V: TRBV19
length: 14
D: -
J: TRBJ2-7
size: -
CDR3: CASSASPETYEQYF
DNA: TGTGCCAGTAGCGCGTCACCTGAGACCTACGAGCAGTACTTC

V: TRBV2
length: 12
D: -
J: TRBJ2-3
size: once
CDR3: CASSGMTDTQYF
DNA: TGTGCCAGCAGCGGGATGACAGATACGCAGTATTTT

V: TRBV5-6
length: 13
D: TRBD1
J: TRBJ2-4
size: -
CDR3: CASSFGTENIQYF
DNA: TGTGCCAGCAGCTTTGGGACAGAAAACATTCAGTACTTC

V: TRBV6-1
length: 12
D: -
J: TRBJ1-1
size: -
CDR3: CASIWLNTEAFF
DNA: TGTGCCAGCATCTGGCTGAACACTGAAGCTTTCTTT

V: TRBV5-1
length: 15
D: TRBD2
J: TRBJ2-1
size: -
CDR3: CASSFEGRAYNEQFF
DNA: TGCGCCAGCAGCTTTGAGGGGAGGGCCTACAATGAGCAGTTCTTC

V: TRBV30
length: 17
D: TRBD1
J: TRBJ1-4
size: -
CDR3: CAWSPLNTGATNEKLFF
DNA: TGTGCCTGGAGTCCGCTCAACACAGGGGCAACTAATGAAAAACTGTTTTTT

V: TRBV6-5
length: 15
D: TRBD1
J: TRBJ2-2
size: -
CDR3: CASSFGQGYTGELFF
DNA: TGTGCCAGCAGTTTCGGACAGGGATACACCGGGGAGCTGTTTTTT

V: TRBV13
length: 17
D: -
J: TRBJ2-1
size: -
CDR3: CASSLGGLRAPNDEQFF
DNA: TGTGCCAGCAGCTTAGGAGGGTTGCGGGCCCCCAATGATGAGCAGTTCTTC

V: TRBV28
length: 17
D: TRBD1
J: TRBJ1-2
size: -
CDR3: CASSDPGQGALRYGYTF
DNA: TGTGCCAGCAGTGATCCGGGACAGGGGGCCCTTCGGTATGGCTACACCTTC

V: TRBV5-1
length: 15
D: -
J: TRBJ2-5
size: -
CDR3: CASSFQRGPQETQYF
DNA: TGCGCCAGCAGCTTCCAACGGGGGCCCCAAGAGACCCAGTACTTC